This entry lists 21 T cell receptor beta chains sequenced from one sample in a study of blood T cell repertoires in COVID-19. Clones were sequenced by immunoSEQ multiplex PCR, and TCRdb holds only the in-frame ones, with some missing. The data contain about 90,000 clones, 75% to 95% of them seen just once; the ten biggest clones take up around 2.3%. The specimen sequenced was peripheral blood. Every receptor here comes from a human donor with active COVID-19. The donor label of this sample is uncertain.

The CDR3 DNA sequence: TGTGCCAGCAGTTTGGGGACAGGGTACACCGGGGAGCTGTTTTTT. Its translation: CASSLGTGYTGELFF. The chain carries TRBV28 and TRBJ2-2; TRBD1 agrees at 9 bases. Trimming took 3 bases from V and 3 from J; bases not matched to a gene: 2. This CDR3 contains 15 residues. Germline loops: CDR1 MDHEN, CDR2 SYDVKM.

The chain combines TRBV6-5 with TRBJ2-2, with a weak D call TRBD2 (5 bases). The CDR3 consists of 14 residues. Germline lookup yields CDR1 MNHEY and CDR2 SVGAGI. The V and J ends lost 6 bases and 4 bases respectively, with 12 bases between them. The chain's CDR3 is CASSGADITGELFF. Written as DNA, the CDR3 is TGTGCCAGCAGCGGAGCGGATATCACCGGGGAGCTGTTTTTT.

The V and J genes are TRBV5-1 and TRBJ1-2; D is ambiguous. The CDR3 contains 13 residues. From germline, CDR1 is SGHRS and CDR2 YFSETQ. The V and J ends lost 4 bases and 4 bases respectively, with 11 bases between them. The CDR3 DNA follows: TGCGCCAGCAGCGCCGAAGGAGCCTATGGCTACACCTTC. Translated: CASSAEGAYGYTF.

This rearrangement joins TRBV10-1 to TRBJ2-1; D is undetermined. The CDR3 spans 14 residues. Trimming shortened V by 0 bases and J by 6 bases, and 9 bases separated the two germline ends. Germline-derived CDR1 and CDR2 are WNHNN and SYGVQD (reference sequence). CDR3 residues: CASSESLLVNEQFF. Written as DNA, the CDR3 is TGCGCCAGCAGTGAGTCGCTTCTAGTCAATGAGCAGTTCTTC.

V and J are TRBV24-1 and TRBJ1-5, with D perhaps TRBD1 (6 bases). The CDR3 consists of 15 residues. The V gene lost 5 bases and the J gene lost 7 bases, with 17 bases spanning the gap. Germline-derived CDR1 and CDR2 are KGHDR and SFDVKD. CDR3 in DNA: TGTGCCACCAGTGCCTATTCACAGGGTTGGCAGCCCCAGCATTTT. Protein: CATSAYSQGWQPQHF.

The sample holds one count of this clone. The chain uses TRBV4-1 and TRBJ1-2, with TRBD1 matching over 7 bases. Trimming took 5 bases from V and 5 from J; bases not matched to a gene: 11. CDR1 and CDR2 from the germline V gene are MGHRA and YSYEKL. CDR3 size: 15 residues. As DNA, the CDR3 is TGCGCCAGCAGCTTTGGACAGGACCGTACGTATGGCTACACCTTC. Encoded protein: CASSFGQDRTYGYTF.

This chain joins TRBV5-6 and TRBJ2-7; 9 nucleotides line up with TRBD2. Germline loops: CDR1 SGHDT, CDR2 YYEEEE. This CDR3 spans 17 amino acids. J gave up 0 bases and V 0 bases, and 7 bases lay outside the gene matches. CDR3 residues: CASSLGPGGGASYEQYF. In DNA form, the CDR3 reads TGTGCCAGCAGCTTGGGGCCTGGCGGGGGGGCCTCCTACGAGCAGTACTTC.

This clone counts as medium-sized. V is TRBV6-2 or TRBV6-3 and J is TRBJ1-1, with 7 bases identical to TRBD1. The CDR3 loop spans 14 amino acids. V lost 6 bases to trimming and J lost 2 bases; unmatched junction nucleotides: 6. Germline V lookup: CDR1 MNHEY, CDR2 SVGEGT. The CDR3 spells CASSKGGPNTEAFF. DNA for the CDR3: TGTGCCAGCAGCAAAGGGGGCCCTAACACTGAAGCTTTCTTT.

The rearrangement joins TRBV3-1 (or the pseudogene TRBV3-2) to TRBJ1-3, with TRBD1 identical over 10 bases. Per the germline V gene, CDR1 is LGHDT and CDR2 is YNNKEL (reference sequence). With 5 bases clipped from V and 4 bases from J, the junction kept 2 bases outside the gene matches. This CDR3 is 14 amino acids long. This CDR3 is CASSDRGPGNTIYF. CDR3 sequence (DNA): TGTGCCAGCAGCGACAGGGGGCCAGGAAACACCATATATTTT.

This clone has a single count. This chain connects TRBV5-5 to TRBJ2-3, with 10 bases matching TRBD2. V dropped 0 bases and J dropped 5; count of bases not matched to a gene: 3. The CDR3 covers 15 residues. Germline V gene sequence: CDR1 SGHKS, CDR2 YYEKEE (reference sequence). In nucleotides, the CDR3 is TGTGCCAGCAGCTTGGCTAGCGGGGGTATAGATACGCAGTATTTT. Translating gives CASSLASGGIDTQYF.

Written as DNA, the CDR3 is TGCGCCAGCAGCCAGGACCCCGGGACAGGGTATAACGAGCAGTACTTC. Its protein is CASSQDPGTGYNEQYF. The V gene is TRBV4-1, the J gene TRBJ2-7, with TRBD1 matching 9 bases. This CDR3 has 16 amino acids. V gave up 3 bases and J gave up 5 bases; unmatched junction bases: 11. Germline lookup yields CDR1 MGHRA and CDR2 YSYEKL.

CDR3 coding DNA: TGTGCCAGCAGTGCGGCTGTAGCGGGGGGAGATACGCAGTATTTT. Translation: CASSAAVAGGDTQYF. This chain connects TRBV6-4 to TRBJ2-3; the match to TRBD2 covers 10 bases. Germline lookup yields CDR1 MRHNA and CDR2 SNTAGT. The CDR3 length is 15 residues. After removal of 4 bases from V and 5 bases from J, the junction contained 6 bases not matched to a gene.

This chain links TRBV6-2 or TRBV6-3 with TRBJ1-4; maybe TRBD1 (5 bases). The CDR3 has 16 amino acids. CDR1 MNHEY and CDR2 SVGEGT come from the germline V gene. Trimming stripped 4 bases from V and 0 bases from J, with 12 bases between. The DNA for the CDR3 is TGTGCCAGCAGTTTGGACAAGGGGACAACTAATGAAAAACTGTTTTTT. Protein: CASSLDKGTTNEKLFF.

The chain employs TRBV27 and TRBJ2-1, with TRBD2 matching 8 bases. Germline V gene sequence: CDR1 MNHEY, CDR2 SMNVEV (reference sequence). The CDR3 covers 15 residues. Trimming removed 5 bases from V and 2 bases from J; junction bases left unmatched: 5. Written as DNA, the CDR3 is TGTGCCAGCAGTATCACTAGCGGAACCTACAATGAGCAGTTCTTC. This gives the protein CASSITSGTYNEQFF.

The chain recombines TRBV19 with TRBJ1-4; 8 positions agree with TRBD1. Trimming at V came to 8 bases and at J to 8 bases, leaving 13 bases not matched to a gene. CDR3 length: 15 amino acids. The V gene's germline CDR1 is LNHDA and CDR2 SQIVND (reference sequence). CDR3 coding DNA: TGTGCCAGTCGCGACCTATACAGGGGGGACGAAAAACTGTTTTTT. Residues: CASRDLYRGDEKLFF.

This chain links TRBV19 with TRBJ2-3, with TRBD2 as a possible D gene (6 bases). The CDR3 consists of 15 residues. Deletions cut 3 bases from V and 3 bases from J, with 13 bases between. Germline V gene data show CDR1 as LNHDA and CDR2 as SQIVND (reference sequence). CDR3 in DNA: TGTGCCAGTAGTATGGAGGGAAGGGTAACAGATACGCAGTATTTT. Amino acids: CASSMEGRVTDTQYF.

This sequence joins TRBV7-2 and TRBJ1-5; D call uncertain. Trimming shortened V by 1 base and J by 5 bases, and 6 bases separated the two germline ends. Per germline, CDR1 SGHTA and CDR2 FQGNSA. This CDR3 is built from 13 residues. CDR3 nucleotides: TGTGCCAGCAGCTTAGTATCGGATCAGCCCCAGCATTTT. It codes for CASSLVSDQPQHF.

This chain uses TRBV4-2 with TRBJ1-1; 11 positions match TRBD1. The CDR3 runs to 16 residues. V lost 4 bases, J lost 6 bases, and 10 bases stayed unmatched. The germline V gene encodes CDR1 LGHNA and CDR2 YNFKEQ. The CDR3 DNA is TGTGCCAGCAGCCGGGATCCGGGACAGGGGGAATCTGAAGCTTTCTTT. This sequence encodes CASSRDPGQGESEAFF.

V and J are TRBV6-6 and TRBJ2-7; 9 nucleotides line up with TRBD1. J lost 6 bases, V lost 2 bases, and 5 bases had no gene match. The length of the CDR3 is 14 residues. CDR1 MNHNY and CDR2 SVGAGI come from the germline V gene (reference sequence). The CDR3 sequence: CASSYRDRDAEQYF. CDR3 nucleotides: TGTGCCAGCAGTTACCGGGACAGGGATGCCGAGCAGTACTTC.

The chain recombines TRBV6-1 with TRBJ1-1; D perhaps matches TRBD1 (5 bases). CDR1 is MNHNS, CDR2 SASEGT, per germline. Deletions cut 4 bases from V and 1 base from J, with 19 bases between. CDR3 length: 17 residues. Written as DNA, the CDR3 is TGTGCCAGCAGTGTTTTCCCCCTTCAGGGCGGGAACACTGAAGCTTTCTTT. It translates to CASSVFPLQGGNTEAFF.

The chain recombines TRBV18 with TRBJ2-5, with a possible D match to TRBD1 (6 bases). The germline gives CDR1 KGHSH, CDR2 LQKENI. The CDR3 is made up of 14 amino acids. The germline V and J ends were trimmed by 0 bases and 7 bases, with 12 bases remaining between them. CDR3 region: CASSPPNRVGTQYF. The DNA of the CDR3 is TGTGCCAGCTCACCACCTAACAGGGTGGGGACCCAGTACTTC.